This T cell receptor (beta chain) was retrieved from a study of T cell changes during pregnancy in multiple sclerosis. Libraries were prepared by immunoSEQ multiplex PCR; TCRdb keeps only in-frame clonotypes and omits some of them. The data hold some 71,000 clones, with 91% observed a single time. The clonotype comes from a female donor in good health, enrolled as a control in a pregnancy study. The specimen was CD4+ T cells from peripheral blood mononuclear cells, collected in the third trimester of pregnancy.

CDR3 DNA sequence: TGTGCCAGCAGCCAGGGGGCGCGGGATGAGCAGTTCTTC. Its protein is CASSQGARDEQFF. The chain is built from TRBV4-2 and TRBJ2-1, with D possibly TRBD1 on 6 matching bases. This CDR3 has 13 residues. Per the germline V gene, CDR1 is LGHNA and CDR2 is YNFKEQ. Trimming took 3 bases from V and 8 from J, leaving 11 bases between them.